The entry below describes one T cell receptor beta chain. What it binds is unknown. Time point here: sample taken at primary tumor resection. V shed 4 bases and J shed 3 bases, with 10 bases lying between them. This CDR3 region has 13 residues. The germline CDR1 and CDR2 sequences are SQVTM and ANQGSEA. These data come from a study of spatial heterogeneity in lung cancer. Study findings and constraints: Numbers of ubiquitous and regional expanded TCRs tracked ubiquitous and regional nonsynonymous mutation counts, respectively. Expanded alpha and beta TCR counts within tumors tracked tumor mutation counts.

TCRdb reprocessed the 5' RACE reads via MiXCR and lists one record per CDR3 protein. The table has 100,000 or so distinct CDR3 sequences, about 4.4% seen once. The source is a male donor with early-stage non-small cell lung cancer. The specimen was lung tumor tissue, collected at surgery. This chain connects TRBV29-1 to TRBJ2-1; D perhaps matches TRBD2 (5 bases). CDR3 in amino acids: CSVGLAHYNEQFF. The CDR3 nucleotides read TGCAGCGTTGGGCTAGCCCACTACAATGAGCAGTTCTTC.